These 14 T cell receptor beta chains share one sample of origin, sequenced in a study of regulatory T cells in long-lasting Graves disease. Construction of the TCR beta libraries employed iRepertoire HTBI primers in conjunction with Arm-PCR of CDR3 regions. Using its own MiXCR run on the multiplex PCR reads, TCRdb lists one record per CDR3 protein. The table lists 600,000 to 800,000 distinct CDR3 sequences, approximately 31% of them singletons. Time point defined: persistent/refractory GD, antithyroid drugs over 5 years with positive TRAb. From RNA extracted from PBMCs, the TCR library was made. The source was peripheral blood mononuclear cells (PBMCs), collected when the disease was refractory, from a patient treated with antithyroid drugs. The receptors were gathered from a female donor with Graves disease.

This clonotype was detected once. The rearrangement links TRBV5-1 to TRBJ2-1; a weak D match, TRBD2 (6 bases). V was shortened by 4 bases and J by 6 bases, with 11 bases between the two germline ends. This CDR3 spans 13 amino acids. Per germline, CDR1 SGHRS and CDR2 YFSETQ. The CDR3 spells CASSRGAGNEQFF. In DNA form, the CDR3 reads TGCGCCAGCAGCCGCGGGGCTGGCAATGAGCAGTTCTTC.

This rearrangement joins TRBV27 to TRBJ1-2; D not certain. This CDR3 is built from 14 residues. Trimming shortened V by 0 bases and J by 2 bases, and 7 bases separated the two germline ends. Germline loops: CDR1 MNHEY, CDR2 SMNVEV (reference sequence). CDR3 nucleotide sequence: TGTGCCAGCAGTTTATCCAGTTCCAACTATGGCTACACCTTC. As protein: CASSLSSSNYGYTF.

In this sample, this clonotype turned up a few times. This chain joins TRBV11-1 and TRBJ1-1; D unclear. This CDR3 has 15 amino acids. CDR1 is SGHAT, CDR2 FQDESV, per germline (reference sequence). Trimming took 4 bases from V and 1 from J, leaving 13 bases between them. CDR3 amino acids: CASSWREPGNTEAFF. CDR3 DNA: TGTGCCAGCAGCTGGAGGGAGCCTGGGAACACTGAAGCTTTCTTT.

The V and J genes are TRBV7-9 and TRBJ2-7, with 10 bases lining up with TRBD2. This CDR3 contains 15 residues. Germline V lookup: CDR1 SEHNR, CDR2 FQNEAQ (reference sequence). The junction had 5 bases not matched to a gene; V was cut back by 3 bases and J by 3 bases. In DNA, the CDR3 is TGTGCCAGCAGCTTGGCTAGCGGGAGTTTCTACGAGCAGTACTTC. It is translated as CASSLASGSFYEQYF. The full variable domain, completed using reference TRBV7-9 and TRBJ2-7, is DTGVSQNPRHKITKRGQNVTFRCDPISEHNRLYWYRQTLGQGPEFLTYFQNEAQLEKSRLLSDRFSAERPKGSFSTLEIQRTEQGDSAMYLCASSLASGSFYEQYFGPGTRLTVT.

The table lists this clonotype with a few counts. The rearrangement links TRBV28 to TRBJ2-7; TRBD2 is a possible D gene (6 bases). Per germline, CDR1 MDHEN and CDR2 SYDVKM. V was shortened by 6 bases and J by 7 bases, with 22 bases between the two germline ends. The CDR3 is 15 residues long. The chain's CDR3 is CASSPPGREPWEQYF. The DNA for the CDR3 is TGTGCCAGCAGCCCCCCCGGACGGGAGCCCTGGGAGCAGTACTTC.

The rearrangement joins TRBV25-1 to TRBJ1-5; D may be TRBD1 (5 bases). Trimming left V 5 bases short and J 6 bases short, with 14 bases between. CDR1 is MGHDK and CDR2 is SYGVNS in the germline V gene. The CDR3 extends over 14 amino acids. CDR3 coding DNA: TGTGCCAGCAGTAGTCGCGGGGGGGGTCAGCCCCAGCATTTT. It yields the protein CASSSRGGGQPQHF.

This clonotype showed up just a few times. The DNA for the CDR3 is TGTGCCAGCAGACGAGAGACAGTGATGAACACTGAAGCTTTCTTT. Its protein product is CASRRETVMNTEAFF. The chain employs TRBV6-1 and TRBJ1-1; D is possibly TRBD1 (5 bases). Per the germline V gene, CDR1 is MNHNS and CDR2 is SASEGT. The CDR3 loop spans 15 amino acids. V lost 6 bases and J lost 0, with 14 bases in between.

This clonotype was detected only once. The chain has TRBV29-1 and TRBJ2-7; TRBD2 matches at 7 bases. Per the germline V gene, CDR1 is SQVTM and CDR2 is ANQGSEA. The junction had 14 bases not matched to a gene; V was cut back by 0 bases and J by 3 bases. CDR3 length: 17 amino acids. CDR3 loop: CSVEDRGVGRESYEQYF. The CDR3 DNA is TGCAGCGTTGAAGATAGGGGAGTGGGGCGGGAGAGCTACGAGCAGTACTTC.

V usage is TRBV18 and J usage is TRBJ1-1; 10 bases map to TRBD1. The CDR3 is made up of 15 amino acids. In germline, CDR1 is KGHSH, CDR2 LQKENI. Trimming removed 2 bases from V and 6 bases from J; junction bases left unmatched: 6. The CDR3 DNA reads as TGTGCCAGCTCACCAGGAGTCGGACAGGGGGCTGAAGCTTTCTTT. Its translation: CASSPGVGQGAEAFF. The variable domain in full, with the rest retrieved from reference TRBV18 and TRBJ1-1, is NAGVMQNPRHLVRRRGQEARLRCSPMKGHSHVYWYRQLPEEGLKFMVYLQKENIIDESGMPKERFSAEFPKEGPSILRIQQVVRGDSAAYFCASSPGVGQGAEAFFGQGTRLTVV.

The V and J genes are TRBV27 and TRBJ2-5, with TRBD2 matching 8 bases. The J call may be in error: the DNA end matches TRBJ2-1 better. The CDR3 extends over 15 amino acids. Looked up from germline, CDR1 is MNHEY and CDR2 is SMNVEV (reference sequence). The CDR3 region is CASSLQRETRNEQFF. The CDR3 DNA sequence: TGTGCCAGCAGTCTGCAGCGGGAGACCCGCAATGAGCAGTTCTTC.

In DNA, the CDR3 is TGTGCCAGCAGCTCGCGACTAGCGGGAGGGGGCACAGATACGCAGTATTTT. This encodes CASSSRLAGGGTDTQYF. The rearrangement uses TRBV3-1 and TRBJ2-3; 14 bases map to TRBD2. J gave up 1 base and V 5 bases, and 5 bases lay outside the gene matches. Germline values: CDR1 LGHDT, CDR2 YNNKEL (reference sequence). This CDR3 spans 17 amino acids.

The table lists this clonotype with a few counts. The V gene is TRBV30, the J gene TRBJ2-7, with 7 positions matching TRBD1. The CDR3 length is 12 residues. The J segment lost 6 bases and the V segment lost 1 base, leaving 3 bases of the junction unmatched. From germline, CDR1 is GTSNPN and CDR2 SVGIG (reference sequence). Written as DNA, the CDR3 is TGTGCCTGGAGTGGACAGGGACGCGAGCAGTACTTC. Translating gives CAWSGQGREQYF.

The rearrangement links TRBV9 to TRBJ1-1, with TRBD1 as a possible D gene (5 bases). Looked up from germline, CDR1 is SGDLS and CDR2 is YYNGEE. The germline V and J ends were trimmed by 0 bases and 6 bases, with 9 bases remaining between them. CDR3 size: 13 residues. The CDR3 region has the DNA TGTGCCAGCAGCGTAGGAGGGGTTTCTGAAGCTTTCTTT. Encoded protein: CASSVGGVSEAFF.

The CDR3: CASSLVGSGAYEQYF. As DNA, the CDR3 is TGTGCCAGCAGCTTAGTAGGTTCCGGAGCCTACGAGCAGTACTTC. The chain uses TRBV11-1 and TRBJ2-7, with D unclear. Germline V CDR1 and CDR2: SGHAT, FQDESV (reference sequence). The CDR3 consists of 15 residues. V lost 1 base, J lost 2 bases, and 12 bases lay in between.